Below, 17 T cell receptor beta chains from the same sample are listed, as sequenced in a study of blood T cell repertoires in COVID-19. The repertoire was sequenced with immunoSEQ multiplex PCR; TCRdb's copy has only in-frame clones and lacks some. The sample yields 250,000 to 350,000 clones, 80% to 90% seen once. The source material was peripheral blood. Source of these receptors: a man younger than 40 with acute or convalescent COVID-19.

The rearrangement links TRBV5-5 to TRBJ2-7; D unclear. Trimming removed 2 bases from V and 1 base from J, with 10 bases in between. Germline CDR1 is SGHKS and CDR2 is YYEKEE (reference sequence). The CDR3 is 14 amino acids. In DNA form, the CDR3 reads TGTGCCAGCAGCTTCATGGCAGCGTCCTACGAGCAGTACTTC. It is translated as CASSFMAASYEQYF.

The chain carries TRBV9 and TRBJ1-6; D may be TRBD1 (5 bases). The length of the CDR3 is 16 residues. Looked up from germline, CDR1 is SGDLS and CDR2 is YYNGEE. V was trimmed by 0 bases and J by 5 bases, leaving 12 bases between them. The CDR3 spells CASSVGSGANNSPLHF. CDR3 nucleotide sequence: TGTGCCAGCAGCGTAGGAAGTGGGGCCAATAATTCACCCCTCCACTTT.

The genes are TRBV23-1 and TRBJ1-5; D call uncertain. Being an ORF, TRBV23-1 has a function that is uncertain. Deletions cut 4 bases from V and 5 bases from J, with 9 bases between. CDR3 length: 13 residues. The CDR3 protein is CASSRAGYQPQHF. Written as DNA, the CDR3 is TGCGCCAGCAGTCGGGCCGGTTATCAGCCCCAGCATTTT.

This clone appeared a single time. This CDR3 is CASSQVWTGGGTEAFF. Written as DNA, the CDR3 is TGTGCCAGCAGCCAAGTATGGACAGGGGGAGGTACTGAAGCTTTCTTT. This chain connects TRBV3-1 (or the pseudogene TRBV3-2) to TRBJ1-1; 10 bases are a match to TRBD1. The CDR3 is 16 residues long. Germline V gene sequence: CDR1 LGHDT, CDR2 YNNKEL (reference sequence). Germline trimming cut 1 base from V and 5 bases from J; bases unmatched to any gene: 7.

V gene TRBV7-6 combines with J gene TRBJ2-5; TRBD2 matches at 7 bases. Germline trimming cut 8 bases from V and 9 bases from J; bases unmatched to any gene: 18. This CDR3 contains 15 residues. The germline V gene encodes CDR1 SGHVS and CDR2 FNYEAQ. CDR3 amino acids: CASVGSGTTLGSQYF. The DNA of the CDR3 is TGTGCCAGCGTCGGATCCGGGACTACCCTTGGTTCCCAGTACTTC.

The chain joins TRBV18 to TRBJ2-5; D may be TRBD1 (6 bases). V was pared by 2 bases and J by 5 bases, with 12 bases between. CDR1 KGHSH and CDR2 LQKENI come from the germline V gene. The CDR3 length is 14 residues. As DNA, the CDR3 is TGTGCCAGCTCACCAAGAGGGGGTATGGAGACCCAGTACTTC. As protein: CASSPRGGMETQYF.

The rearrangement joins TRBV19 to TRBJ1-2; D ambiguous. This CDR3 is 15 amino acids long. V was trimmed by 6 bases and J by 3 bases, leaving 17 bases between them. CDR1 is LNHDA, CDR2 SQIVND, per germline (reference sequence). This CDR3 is CASSHPREGYYGYTF. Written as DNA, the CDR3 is TGTGCCAGTAGCCACCCTAGGGAGGGATACTATGGCTACACCTTC. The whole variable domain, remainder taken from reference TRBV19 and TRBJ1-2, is DGGITQSPKYLFRKEGQNVTLSCEQNLNHDAMYWYRQDPGQGLRLIYYSQIVNDFQKGDIAEGYSVSREKKESFPLTVTSAQKNPTAFYLCASSHPREGYYGYTFGSGTRLTVV.

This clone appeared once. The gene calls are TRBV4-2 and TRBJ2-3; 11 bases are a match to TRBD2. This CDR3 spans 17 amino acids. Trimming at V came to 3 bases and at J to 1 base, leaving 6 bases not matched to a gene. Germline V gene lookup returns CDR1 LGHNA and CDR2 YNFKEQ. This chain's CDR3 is CASSQNPGLAGTDTQYF. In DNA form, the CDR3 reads TGTGCCAGCAGCCAGAACCCGGGACTAGCGGGCACAGATACGCAGTATTTT.

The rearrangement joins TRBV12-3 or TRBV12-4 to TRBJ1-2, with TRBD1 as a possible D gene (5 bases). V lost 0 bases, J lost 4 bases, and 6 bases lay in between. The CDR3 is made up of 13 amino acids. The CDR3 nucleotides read TGTGCCAGCAGTTTAGCCGACAGCTATGGCTACACCTTC. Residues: CASSLADSYGYTF.

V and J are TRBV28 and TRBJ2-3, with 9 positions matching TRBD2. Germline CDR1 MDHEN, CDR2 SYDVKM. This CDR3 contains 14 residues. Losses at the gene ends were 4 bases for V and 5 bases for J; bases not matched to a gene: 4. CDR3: CASSSGLAVDTQYF. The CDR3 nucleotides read TGTGCCAGCAGTTCGGGACTAGCAGTAGATACGCAGTATTTT.

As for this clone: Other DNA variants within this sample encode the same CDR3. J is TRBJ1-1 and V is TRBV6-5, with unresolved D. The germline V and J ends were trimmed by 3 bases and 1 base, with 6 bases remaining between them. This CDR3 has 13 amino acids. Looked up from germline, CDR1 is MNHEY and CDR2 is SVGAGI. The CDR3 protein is CASSYGRNTEAFF. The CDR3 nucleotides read TGTGCCAGCAGTTATGGCAGGAACACTGAAGCTTTCTTT.

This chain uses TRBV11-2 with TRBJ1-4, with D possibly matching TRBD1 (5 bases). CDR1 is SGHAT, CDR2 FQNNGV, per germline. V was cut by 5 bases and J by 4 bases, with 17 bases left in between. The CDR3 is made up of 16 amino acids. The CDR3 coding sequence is TGTGCCAGCAGCAAACGGGGGGGACGGATTAATGAAAAACTGTTTTTT. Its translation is CASSKRGGRINEKLFF.

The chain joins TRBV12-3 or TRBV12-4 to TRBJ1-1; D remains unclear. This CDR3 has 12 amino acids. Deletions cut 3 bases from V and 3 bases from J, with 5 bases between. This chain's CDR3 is CASSLEDTEAFF. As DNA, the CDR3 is TGTGCCAGCAGTTTGGAGGACACTGAAGCTTTCTTT.

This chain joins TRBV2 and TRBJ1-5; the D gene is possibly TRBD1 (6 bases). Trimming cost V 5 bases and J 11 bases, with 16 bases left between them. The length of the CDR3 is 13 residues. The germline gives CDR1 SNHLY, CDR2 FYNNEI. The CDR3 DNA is TGTGCCAGCAGTCAGGGGCCCAAGGTGACCCAGCATTTT. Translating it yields CASSQGPKVTQHF.

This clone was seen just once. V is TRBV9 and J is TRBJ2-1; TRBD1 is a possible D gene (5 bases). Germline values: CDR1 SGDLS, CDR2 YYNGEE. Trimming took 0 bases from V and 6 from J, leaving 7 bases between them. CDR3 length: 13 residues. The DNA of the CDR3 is TGTGCCAGCAGCGTAGGACAGTTCAATGAGCAGTTCTTC. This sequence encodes CASSVGQFNEQFF.

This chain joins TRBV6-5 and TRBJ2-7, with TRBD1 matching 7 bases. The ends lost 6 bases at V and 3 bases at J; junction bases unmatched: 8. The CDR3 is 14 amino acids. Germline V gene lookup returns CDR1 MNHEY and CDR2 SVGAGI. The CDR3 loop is CASSKGQSIYEQYF. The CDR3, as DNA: TGTGCCAGCAGCAAGGGACAGTCTATCTACGAGCAGTACTTC.

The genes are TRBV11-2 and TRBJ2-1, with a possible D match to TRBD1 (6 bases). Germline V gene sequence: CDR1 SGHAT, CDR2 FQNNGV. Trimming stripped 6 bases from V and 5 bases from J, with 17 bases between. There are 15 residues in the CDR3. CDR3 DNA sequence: TGTGCCAGCAGGACGGCTGGGGGCCCGAACAATGAGCAGTTCTTC. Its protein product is CASRTAGGPNNEQFF.